A single sample gave rise to the 20 T cell receptor beta chains below, sequenced in a study of shared clonotypes between healthy human individuals (dated by TCRdb to 2018 to 2020). Libraries were made using the immunoSEQ multiplex PCR assay. Not all clones reach the TCRdb copy of this immuneACCESS table, which keeps in-frame sequences only. Checked studies attribute under half of the gap to unresolved V genes and leave the rest unexplained. Within this sample are 450,000 to 500,000 clones, with around 80% of them counted one time only. Approximately 12% of the sample is held by the ten biggest clonotypes. The sample consisted of PBMCs. These receptors originate from a middle-aged woman in good health. Some clones in this sample may be carry-over from other donors' samples.

The genes are TRBV30 and TRBJ2-7; possibly TRBD1 or TRBD2 for D (7 bases each). CDR1 GTSNPN and CDR2 SVGIG come from the germline V gene (reference sequence). Between the trimmed V and J ends, which lost 0 bases and 2 bases, there was a span of 11 bases. The CDR3 loop spans 14 amino acids. The CDR3 region has the DNA TGTGCCTGGAGTGTGGGAGGGGGCCCCTACGAGCAGTACTTC. Its translation is CAWSVGGGPYEQYF.

This chain joins TRBV7-3 and TRBJ1-1, with D uncertain. Germline loops: CDR1 SGHTA, CDR2 FQGTGA. V lost 0 bases, J lost 1 base, and 6 bases lay in between. This CDR3 spans 14 amino acids. The CDR3, as DNA: TGTGCCAGCAGCTTAACTCCTGGGAACACTGAAGCTTTCTTT. Its protein is CASSLTPGNTEAFF.

V usage is TRBV6-6 and J usage is TRBJ1-1; D is unclear. The CDR3 has 14 residues. Germline-derived CDR1 and CDR2 are MNHNY and SVGAGI (reference sequence). Trimming removed 2 bases at V and 1 base at J, with 8 bases between. CDR3 protein: CASSYPNRNTEAFF. The CDR3, as DNA: TGTGCCAGCAGTTACCCGAACAGGAACACTGAAGCTTTCTTT.

This chain connects TRBV29-1 to TRBJ1-4; D is unresolved. Germline V lookup: CDR1 SQVTM, CDR2 ANQGSEA. The CDR3 is made up of 12 amino acids. V lost 6 bases and J lost 4, with 9 bases in between. This CDR3 reads CSVAAFNEKLFF. For the CDR3, the DNA is TGCAGCGTAGCAGCTTTTAATGAAAAACTGTTTTTT.

This chain joins TRBV29-1 and TRBJ2-3; TRBD2 matches at 11 bases. V gave up 6 bases and J gave up 4 bases; unmatched junction bases: 6. Germline V CDR1 and CDR2: SQVTM, ANQGSEA. The CDR3 consists of 14 residues. The CDR3 is CSVTSGSLPDTQYF. The CDR3 nucleotides are TGCAGCGTAACTAGCGGGAGTCTCCCAGATACGCAGTATTTT.

The chain links TRBV7-2 to TRBJ2-7; D is uncertain. This CDR3 region has 14 residues. Between the trimmed V and J ends, which lost 4 bases and 2 bases, there was a span of 12 bases. Germline loops: CDR1 SGHTA, CDR2 FQGNSA. The DNA for the CDR3 is TGTGCCAGCAGCTCAAGGGCAGGTGCCTACGAGCAGTACTTC. Protein product: CASSSRAGAYEQYF.

The chain couples TRBV18 to TRBJ2-7; TRBD1 aligns across 7 bases. The CDR3 consists of 15 residues. Germline trimming cut 3 bases from V and 0 bases from J; bases unmatched to any gene: 5. CDR1 and CDR2 (germline): KGHSH, LQKENI. This CDR3 reads CASSPRTGSSYEQYF. The CDR3 DNA is TGTGCCAGCTCACCCCGGACAGGAAGCTCCTACGAGCAGTACTTC.

V and J are TRBV28 and TRBJ2-3; perhaps TRBD1 as D (5 bases). CDR3 size: 16 residues. CDR1 MDHEN and CDR2 SYDVKM come from the germline V gene. The V and J ends lost 4 bases and 0 bases respectively, with 14 bases between them. The CDR3 coding sequence is TGTGCCAGCAGTTCCGTCGGTGGGGCTAGCACAGATACGCAGTATTTT. This sequence encodes CASSSVGGASTDTQYF.

This chain connects TRBV19 to TRBJ1-5; D is unclear. The CDR3 consists of 14 residues. V was pared by 6 bases and J by 7 bases, with 16 bases between. Germline V lookup: CDR1 LNHDA, CDR2 SQIVND (reference sequence). This chain's CDR3 is CASRRTDLGQPQHF. CDR3 DNA: TGTGCCAGTAGGCGGACGGACCTGGGACAGCCCCAGCATTTT.

This clone occurred once. Within the sample, other DNA sequences also encode this same CDR3. J is TRBJ2-1 and V is TRBV13, with D unresolved. Trimming took 3 bases from V and 0 from J, leaving 9 bases between them. Germline V CDR1 and CDR2: PRHDT, FYEKMQ (reference sequence). CDR3 length equals 15 residues. The CDR3 protein is CASSFTGSSYNEQFF. Here the CDR3 DNA reads TGTGCCAGCAGCTTTACGGGTAGCTCCTACAATGAGCAGTTCTTC.

About this clone itself: Other DNA sequences of this sample code for an identical CDR3. The chain recombines TRBV29-1 with TRBJ2-5; D not resolved. There are 12 residues in the CDR3. CDR1 is SQVTM, CDR2 ANQGSEA, per germline. Trimming removed 2 bases from V and 4 bases from J, with 8 bases in between. CDR3 region: CSVELALETQYF. The DNA of the CDR3 is TGCAGCGTTGAATTGGCTCTAGAGACCCAGTACTTC.

The chain uses TRBV21-1 and TRBJ2-7; the tabulated D call, TRBD1, remains unverified against the DNA. TRBV21-1 is classified as a pseudogene. The CDR3 covers 16 residues. CDR3 coding DNA: TGTGCCAGCAGCAAACCGGGACAGGGGATCCCATACGAGCAGTACTTC. It is translated as CASSKPGQGIPYEQYF.

This chain joins TRBV5-1 and TRBJ2-7; D gene unclear. This CDR3 is 13 amino acids long. From germline, CDR1 is SGHRS and CDR2 YFSETQ. V lost 0 bases to trimming and J lost 2 bases, with 6 bases between them. This chain's CDR3 is CASSLAPPYEQYF. The CDR3 region has the DNA TGCGCCAGCAGCTTGGCCCCGCCCTACGAGCAGTACTTC.

The chain links TRBV6-1 to TRBJ2-1; 7 nucleotides agree with TRBD1. V dropped 7 bases and J dropped 5; count of bases not matched to a gene: 11. CDR3 length: 15 amino acids. Germline CDR1 is MNHNS and CDR2 is SASEGT. CDR3 nucleotides: TGTGCCAGCACTCTAAGACAGGGCTTAGACAATGAGCAGTTCTTC. It encodes CASTLRQGLDNEQFF.

This sequence joins TRBV11-2 and TRBJ2-1, with D perhaps TRBD1 (5 bases). The V end was cut by 2 bases, the J end by 7 bases, with 15 bases between. From germline, CDR1 is SGHAT and CDR2 FQNNGV. This CDR3 is 15 amino acids long. The chain's CDR3 is CASSLQGIAGNEQFF. CDR3 DNA: TGTGCCAGCAGCTTACAGGGTATCGCAGGAAATGAGCAGTTCTTC.

V gene TRBV7-9 combines with J gene TRBJ2-6; D remains unclear. V shed 5 bases and J shed 1 base, with 9 bases lying between them. The CDR3 has 15 residues. Germline-derived CDR1 and CDR2 are SEHNR and FQNEAQ (reference sequence). The CDR3 reads CASSPPWSGANVLTF. CDR3 sequence (DNA): TGTGCCAGCAGCCCCCCCTGGTCTGGGGCCAACGTCCTGACTTTC.

The chain uses TRBV6-4 and TRBJ2-5; 7 nucleotides align to TRBD1. Germline CDR1 and CDR2: MRHNA and SNTAGT. The CDR3 consists of 18 residues. The J segment lost 3 bases and the V segment lost 4 bases, leaving 17 bases of the junction unmatched. CDR3 loop: CASSVFHRDRRSEETQYF. The DNA of the CDR3 is TGTGCCAGCAGTGTATTCCACCGGGACAGAAGGTCGGAAGAGACCCAGTACTTC.

The chain carries TRBV25-1 and TRBJ2-1, with D possibly being TRBD2 (6 bases). Trimming cost V 7 bases and J 9 bases, with 10 bases left between them. The CDR3 spans 11 residues. From germline, CDR1 is MGHDK and CDR2 SYGVNS. CDR3 sequence (DNA): TGTGCCAGCATGGTGGGAGGTGAGCAGTTCTTC. Protein product: CASMVGGEQFF.

This clone came up a few times. Other DNA sequences in this sample translate to the same CDR3. The chain has TRBV5-1 and TRBJ2-3; D remains ambiguous. The CDR3 totals 13 residues. The ends were cut back, 0 bases at V and 2 bases at J, with 4 bases in the middle. The germline V gene encodes CDR1 SGHRS and CDR2 YFSETQ. CDR3 in amino acids: CASSLGATDTQYF. The CDR3 DNA reads TGCGCCAGCAGCTTGGGGGCCACAGATACGCAGTATTTT.

The chain links TRBV4-1 to TRBJ1-4, with no clear D. Trimming shortened V by 0 bases and J by 8 bases, and 28 bases separated the two germline ends. The CDR3 sequence is 20 residues long. Per the germline V gene, CDR1 is MGHRA and CDR2 is YSYEKL. CDR3 DNA sequence: TGCGCCAGCAGCCAAGAAAGTAATTCGCCGGAGTTCCTTGCCCCCGAAAAACTGTTTTTT. This encodes CASSQESNSPEFLAPEKLFF.